This TCR beta chain emerged from a study of blood T cell repertoires in COVID-19. Study information: The samples span acute and convalescent COVID-19 from the United States, Italy and Spain. PBMCs, B-cell-depleted T cells, or T cells provided the cDNA or gDNA that made up the material.

Profiling relied on immunoSEQ multiplex PCR, and the TCRdb table lists in-frame clones only, not all of them. The profile shows over 200,000 clones, 80% to 90% of them singletons. Germline CDR1 is LGHNA and CDR2 is YNFKEQ. V lost 0 bases and J lost 1; bases outside the gene matches: 8. The CDR3 is 19 residues long. This chain links TRBV4-2 with TRBJ1-4; 10 bases fit TRBD1. The receptor comes from a man in his forties with acute or convalescent COVID-19. The specimen was peripheral blood. The CDR3 region is CASSQDSRDRGETNEKLFF. In DNA, the CDR3 is TGTGCCAGCAGCCAAGATTCGCGGGACAGGGGTGAAACTAATGAAAAACTGTTTTTT.